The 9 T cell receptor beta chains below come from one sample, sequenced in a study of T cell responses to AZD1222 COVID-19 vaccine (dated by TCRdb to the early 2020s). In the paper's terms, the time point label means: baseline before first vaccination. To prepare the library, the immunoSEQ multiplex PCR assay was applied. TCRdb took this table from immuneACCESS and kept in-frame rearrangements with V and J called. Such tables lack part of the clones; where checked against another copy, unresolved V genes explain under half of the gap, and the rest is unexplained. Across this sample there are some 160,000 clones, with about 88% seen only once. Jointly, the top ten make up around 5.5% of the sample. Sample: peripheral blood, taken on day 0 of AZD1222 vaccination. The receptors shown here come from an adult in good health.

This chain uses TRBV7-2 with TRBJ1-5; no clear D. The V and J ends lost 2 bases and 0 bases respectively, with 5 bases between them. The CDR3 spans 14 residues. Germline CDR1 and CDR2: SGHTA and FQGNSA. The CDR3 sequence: CASSLSSSNQPQHF. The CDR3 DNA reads TGTGCCAGCAGCTTATCGAGTAGCAATCAGCCCCAGCATTTT.

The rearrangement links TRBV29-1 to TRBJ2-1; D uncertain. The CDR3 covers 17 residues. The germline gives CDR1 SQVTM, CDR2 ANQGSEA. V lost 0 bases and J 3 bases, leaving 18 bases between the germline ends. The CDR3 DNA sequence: TGCAGCGTTGAAGATCTGAGTAGGCTTGGAATCTACAATGAGCAGTTCTTC. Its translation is CSVEDLSRLGIYNEQFF.

For the CDR3, the DNA is TGTGCCAGCAGCTACGGACGGCAGGGGCATTTT. Amino acids: CASSYGRQGHF. The chain links TRBV7-9 to TRBJ1-5, with a possible D match to TRBD1 (5 bases). The ends were cut back, 4 bases at V and 15 bases at J, with 13 bases in the middle. The CDR3 runs to 11 residues. Germline V gives CDR1 SEHNR, CDR2 FQNEAQ (reference sequence).

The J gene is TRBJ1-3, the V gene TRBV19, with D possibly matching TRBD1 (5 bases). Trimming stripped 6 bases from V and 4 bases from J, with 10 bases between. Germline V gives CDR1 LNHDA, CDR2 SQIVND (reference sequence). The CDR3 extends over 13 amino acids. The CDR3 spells CASRTRVGNTIYF. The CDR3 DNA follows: TGTGCCAGTAGAACCAGGGTCGGAAACACCATATATTTT.

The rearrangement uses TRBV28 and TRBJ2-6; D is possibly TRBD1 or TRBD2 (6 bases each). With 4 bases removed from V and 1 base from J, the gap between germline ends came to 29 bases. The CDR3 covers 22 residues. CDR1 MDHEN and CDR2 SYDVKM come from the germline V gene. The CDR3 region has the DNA TGTGCCAGCAGTTCGAGCCTCTTGGGGGCGGGGTTCCACTTTTCTGGGGCCAACGTCCTGACTTTC. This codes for CASSSSLLGAGFHFSGANVLTF.

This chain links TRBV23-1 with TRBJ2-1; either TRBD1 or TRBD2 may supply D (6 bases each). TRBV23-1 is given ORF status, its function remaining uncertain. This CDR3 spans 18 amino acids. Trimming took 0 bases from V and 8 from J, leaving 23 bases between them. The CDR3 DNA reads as TGCGCCAGCAGTCAATCGCGGAGGCGGCAGGGGAGGTTCGATGAGCAGTTCTTC. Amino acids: CASSQSRRRQGRFDEQFF.

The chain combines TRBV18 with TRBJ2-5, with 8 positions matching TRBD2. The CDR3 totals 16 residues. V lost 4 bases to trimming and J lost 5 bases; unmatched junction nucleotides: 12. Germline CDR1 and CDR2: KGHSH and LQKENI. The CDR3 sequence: CASSLLARGGKETQYF. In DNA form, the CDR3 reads TGTGCCAGCTCACTACTAGCCCGGGGGGGAAAGGAGACCCAGTACTTC.

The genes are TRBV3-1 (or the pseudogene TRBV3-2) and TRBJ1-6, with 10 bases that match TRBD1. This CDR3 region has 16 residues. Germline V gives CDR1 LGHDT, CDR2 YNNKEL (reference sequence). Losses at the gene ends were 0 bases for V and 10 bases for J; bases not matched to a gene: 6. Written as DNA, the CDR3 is TGTGCCAGCAGCCAAGATCGGACAGGGGGTAGATCACCCCTCCACTTT. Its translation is CASSQDRTGGRSPLHF.

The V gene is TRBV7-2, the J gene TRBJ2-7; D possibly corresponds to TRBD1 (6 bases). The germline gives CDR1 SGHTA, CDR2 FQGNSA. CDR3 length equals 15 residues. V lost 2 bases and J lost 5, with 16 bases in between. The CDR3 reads CASSLQTGFGNEQYF. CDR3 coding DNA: TGTGCCAGCAGCTTACAAACAGGGTTCGGGAACGAGCAGTACTTC. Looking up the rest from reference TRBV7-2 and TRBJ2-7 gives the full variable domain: GAGVSQSPSNKVTEKGKDVELRCDPISGHTALYWYRQSLGQGLEFLIYFQGNSAPDKSGLPSDRFSAERTGGSVSTLTIQRTQQEDSAVYLCASSLQTGFGNEQYFGPGTRLTVT.